What follows are 10 T cell receptor beta chains derived from one specimen sequenced in a study of blood T cell repertoires in COVID-19 (dated by TCRdb to between 2020 and 2021). Libraries were prepared through the immunoSEQ multiplex PCR assay. TCRdb limited this immuneACCESS table to in-frame rearrangements with V and J called. A share of clones is missing; checked studies link under half to unresolved V genes, and the rest is unexplained. The sample table shows more than 85,000 clones, and 85% to 95% are seen once. Together, the top ten hold 1.7% of the sample. The sequencing sample was made of peripheral blood. The receptors derive from a man between 60 and 70 years old with acute or convalescent COVID-19.

CDR3 sequence (DNA): TGTGCCAGCAGCTTAGGGGAGGGCCTCTACAATGAGCAGTTCTTC. Its translation is CASSLGEGLYNEQFF. This chain links TRBV7-6 with TRBJ2-1; TRBD2 agrees at 7 bases. With 1 base clipped from V and 3 bases from J, the junction kept 3 bases outside the gene matches. Germline lookup yields CDR1 SGHVS and CDR2 FNYEAQ. The CDR3 is 15 residues long.

The chain recombines TRBV7-9 with TRBJ1-1; no clear D gene. The CDR3 has 14 residues. Looked up from germline, CDR1 is SEHNR and CDR2 is FQNEAQ (reference sequence). With 4 bases removed from V and 1 base from J, the gap between germline ends came to 10 bases. CDR3 loop: CASSSGLRNTEAFF. The CDR3 nucleotides are TGTGCCAGCAGCTCAGGACTCCGGAACACTGAAGCTTTCTTT.

This chain joins TRBV27 and TRBJ1-5; D might be TRBD1 (5 bases). V lost 4 bases to trimming and J lost 2 bases, with 6 bases between them. The CDR3 is 13 residues long. The V gene's germline CDR1 is MNHEY and CDR2 SMNVEV (reference sequence). The CDR3 sequence: CASSSGGNQPQHF. The CDR3, as DNA: TGTGCCAGCAGTTCGGGGGGCAATCAGCCCCAGCATTTT.

J is TRBJ1-1 and V is TRBV5-1; a weak D match, TRBD1 (5 bases). This CDR3 spans 15 amino acids. Trimming cost V 4 bases and J 2 bases, with 15 bases left between them. Germline V gene data show CDR1 as SGHRS and CDR2 as YFSETQ. CDR3 sequence reads: CASSPRDGRNTEAFF. The CDR3 coding sequence is TGCGCCAGCAGCCCCCGGGACGGGAGAAACACTGAAGCTTTCTTT.

V usage is TRBV5-4 and J usage is TRBJ2-7; 10 bases align to TRBD1. Unmatched junction bases numbered 6, after V lost 4 bases and J lost 11 bases. Germline values: CDR1 SGHNT, CDR2 YYREEE (reference sequence). The CDR3 runs to 12 residues. CDR3: CASSKDRGREYF. CDR3 DNA sequence: TGTGCCAGCAGCAAAGACAGGGGGCGGGAGTACTTC.

The chain has TRBV28 and TRBJ2-5; possibly TRBD1 for D (6 bases). V lost 1 base and J lost 4, with 10 bases in between. The germline gives CDR1 MDHEN, CDR2 SYDVKM. The CDR3 loop spans 14 amino acids. CDR3 amino acids: CASSLSYRVETQYF. The CDR3 DNA sequence: TGTGCCAGCAGTTTATCTTACAGGGTAGAGACCCAGTACTTC.

This chain connects TRBV7-3 to TRBJ1-1; 8 bases align to TRBD1. After removal of 3 bases from V and 1 base from J, the junction contained 1 base not matched to a gene. The V gene's germline CDR1 is SGHTA and CDR2 FQGTGA. The CDR3 length is 14 residues. The CDR3 spells CASSLTGANTEAFF. Here the CDR3 DNA reads TGTGCCAGCAGCTTGACAGGGGCGAACACTGAAGCTTTCTTT.

V gene TRBV19 combines with J gene TRBJ2-1; 7 bases are a match to TRBD1. In germline, CDR1 is LNHDA, CDR2 SQIVND (reference sequence). This CDR3 comprises 13 residues. V lost 3 bases, J lost 10 bases, and 6 bases stayed unmatched. The CDR3 region is CASSIYLTGEQFF. Here the CDR3 DNA reads TGTGCCAGTAGTATTTATTTGACAGGGGAGCAGTTCTTC. The whole variable domain, remainder taken from reference TRBV19 and TRBJ2-1, is DGGITQSPKYLFRKEGQNVTLSCEQNLNHDAMYWYRQDPGQGLRLIYYSQIVNDFQKGDIAEGYSVSREKKESFPLTVTSAQKNPTAFYLCASSIYLTGEQFFGPGTRLTVL.

This sequence joins TRBV19 and TRBJ1-1; the D gene is possibly TRBD1 (6 bases). V lost 3 bases and J 3 bases, leaving 17 bases between the germline ends. The CDR3 sequence is 16 residues long. Looked up from germline, CDR1 is LNHDA and CDR2 is SQIVND (reference sequence). The CDR3 spells CASSIAQGGFDTEAFF. As DNA, the CDR3 is TGTGCCAGTAGTATCGCACAGGGTGGGTTTGACACTGAAGCTTTCTTT.

The rearrangement links TRBV6-5 to TRBJ2-7; TRBD1 is a possible D gene (6 bases). The CDR3 is 11 amino acids. Trimming pared 8 bases from V and 6 bases from J, leaving 11 bases between. Per germline, CDR1 MNHEY and CDR2 SVGAGI. Here the CDR3 reads CASQGTFEQYF. CDR3 coding DNA: TGTGCCAGCCAGGGGACGTTCGAGCAGTACTTC.